This T cell receptor (beta chain) was sequenced in a study of cytomegalovirus exposure and HLA in healthy donors. CDR1 and CDR2 from the germline V gene are LNHNV and YYDKDF (reference sequence). The CDR3 length is 15 residues. The V gene end was trimmed by 5 bases and the J gene end by 3 bases; junction bases not matched to a gene: 3. Study results and limitations: Donor immune exposure was known only as CMV serostatus. Altogether, 150 or so TCR beta chains were recorded as cytomegalovirus-associated. A prior analysis recorded that most TCR beta V segments were productive about 87% or about 30% of the time. Among TCR beta chains of equal frequency, HLA-associated ones were more clonally expanded in a later analysis.

Comment on this clone: Its antigen is unknown.

Vbeta (60) and Jbeta (13) primers were used in the PCR. TCRdb keeps only in-frame clones here, not all; method: immunoSEQ multiplex PCR. Of around 150,000 clones in the sample, approximately 83% were seen once. The source material was PBMCs. The TCR sequence derives from a male donor in good health and CMV-seronegative. The chain recombines TRBV15 with TRBJ2-2; TRBD1 agrees at 10 bases. This CDR3 reads CATSPGTGDTGELFF. In DNA form, the CDR3 reads TGTGCCACCAGCCCTGGGACAGGGGACACCGGGGAGCTGTTTTTT.